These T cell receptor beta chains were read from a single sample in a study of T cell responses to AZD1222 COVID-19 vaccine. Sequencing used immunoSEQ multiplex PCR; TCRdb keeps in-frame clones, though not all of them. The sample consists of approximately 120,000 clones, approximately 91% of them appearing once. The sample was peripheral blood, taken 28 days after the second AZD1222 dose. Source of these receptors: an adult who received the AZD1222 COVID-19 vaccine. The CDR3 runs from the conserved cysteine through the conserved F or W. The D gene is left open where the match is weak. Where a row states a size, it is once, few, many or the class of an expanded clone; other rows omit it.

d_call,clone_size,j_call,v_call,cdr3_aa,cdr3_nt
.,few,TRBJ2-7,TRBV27,CASSQQGSYEQYF,TGTGCCAGCAGTCAACAGGGCTCCTACGAGCAGTACTTC
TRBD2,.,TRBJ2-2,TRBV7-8,CASSPGLAGPANTGELFF,TGTGCCAGCAGCCCGGGACTAGCGGGCCCCGCGAACACCGGGGAGCTGTTTTTT
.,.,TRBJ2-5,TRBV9,CASSVRVSGETQYF,TGTGCCAGCAGCGTAAGGGTTAGTGGGGAGACCCAGTACTTC
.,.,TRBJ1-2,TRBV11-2,CASSLVGSQDYGYTF,TGTGCCAGCAGCTTAGTGGGATCACAGGACTATGGCTACACCTTC
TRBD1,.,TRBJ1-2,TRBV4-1,CASRKREDRGLENYGYTF,TGCGCCAGCAGAAAGAGAGAAGACAGGGGGCTCGAAAACTATGGCTACACCTTC
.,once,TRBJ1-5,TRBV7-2,CASSLRSGGGQPQHF,TGTGCCAGCAGCTTGAGGTCCGGGGGAGGTCAGCCCCAGCATTTT
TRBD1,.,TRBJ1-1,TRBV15,CATSLAPGQGLNTEAFF,TGTGCCACCAGTCTAGCCCCGGGACAGGGGTTAAACACTGAAGCTTTCTTT
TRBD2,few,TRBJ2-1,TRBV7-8,CASSLGSGGLREQFF,TGTGCCAGCAGCTTAGGCAGCGGGGGGCTTCGGGAGCAGTTCTTC
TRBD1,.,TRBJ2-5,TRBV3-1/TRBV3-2,CASRPRGQGRQTQYF,TGTGCCAGCAGACCAAGGGGACAGGGGCGACAGACCCAGTACTTC
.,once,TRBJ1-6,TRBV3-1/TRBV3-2,CASSQQLYSPLHF,TGTGCCAGCAGCCAACAGTTGTATTCACCCCTCCACTTT